A single sample gave rise to the 14 T cell receptor beta chains below, sequenced in a study of cytomegalovirus exposure and HLA in healthy donors (dated by TCRdb to between 2016 and 2019). The library relied on the immunoSEQ multiplex PCR assay. Held by TCRdb, this immuneACCESS table contains in-frame sequences only and omits some clones. Under half of the omission traces to an unresolved V gene where checked; the cause of the rest is unknown. The sample table records approximately 160,000 clones; around 85% of these occur just once. Roughly 5.8% of the sample is in the top ten clones. Specimen: PBMCs. The receptors originated from a young woman in good health and CMV-seronegative.

The chain employs TRBV18 and TRBJ1-2, with D perhaps matching TRBD1 (5 bases). Trimming removed 6 bases from V and 4 bases from J, with 18 bases in between. Germline assignment: CDR1 KGHSH and CDR2 LQKENI. The CDR3 consists of 15 residues. CDR3 protein: CASSRGRPGGYGYTF. The CDR3 bases are TGTGCCAGCTCTAGAGGACGCCCGGGGGGCTATGGCTACACCTTC.

The V call is TRBV5-1, the J call TRBJ2-1; 10 bases map to TRBD2. Per germline, CDR1 SGHRS and CDR2 YFSETQ. The CDR3 has 20 amino acids. The V and J ends lost 0 bases and 3 bases, in that order; junction bases with no gene match: 15. CDR3 region: CASSLDPLLVVAGGYNEQFF. The CDR3 DNA follows: TGCGCCAGCAGCTTGGACCCCCTGTTGGTCGTAGCGGGAGGCTACAATGAGCAGTTCTTC.

This clone has only one observation. The chain joins TRBV7-2 to TRBJ1-1; no definite D call. The CDR3 runs 15 residues. Germline assignment: CDR1 SGHTA and CDR2 FQGNSA. V was clipped by 0 bases and J by 3 bases, with 11 bases between them. As DNA, the CDR3 is TGTGCCAGCAGCTTAGCGGGTTTAGTTGACACTGAAGCTTTCTTT. It specifies CASSLAGLVDTEAFF.

The sample holds a few counts of this clone. The chain employs TRBV6-4 and TRBJ2-1; possible D gene TRBD2, 6 bases. CDR1 MRHNA and CDR2 SNTAGT come from the germline V gene. The CDR3 runs 17 residues. V dropped 0 bases and J dropped 8 bases, with 20 bases sitting between them. The CDR3 reads CASSDSDGGEAGHEQFF. The CDR3 DNA reads as TGTGCCAGCAGTGACTCGGATGGTGGGGAGGCTGGCCATGAGCAGTTCTTC.

V gene TRBV29-1 combines with J gene TRBJ2-2; 7 bases align to TRBD2. The CDR3 runs to 19 residues. CDR1 is SQVTM, CDR2 ANQGSEA, per germline. The CDR3 nucleotides are TGCACCTACTCAGGTCGGGGAACTAGAGCGGGACGGCGGTTGTGTGTCCCGTTTTTT. This encodes CTYSGRGTRAGRRLCVPFF.

The V call is TRBV6-1, the J call TRBJ2-2, with no clear D. Germline-derived CDR1 and CDR2 are MNHNS and SASEGT. Trimming took 10 bases from V and 8 from J, leaving 8 bases between them. The CDR3 consists of 10 residues. CDR3 DNA: TGTGCCACCGAACCGGGGGAGCTGTTTTTT. Residues: CATEPGELFF.

This chain uses TRBV30 with TRBJ2-1; 9 bases align to TRBD1. Germline V gene data show CDR1 as GTSNPN and CDR2 as SVGIG (reference sequence). The CDR3 is 14 amino acids. Trimming took 2 bases from V and 10 from J; bases not matched to a gene: 9. CDR3 DNA: TGTGCCTGGAGTTTGGGACAGGGTTTGGGGGAGCAGTTCTTC. It specifies CAWSLGQGLGEQFF.

This rearrangement joins TRBV4-2 to TRBJ2-7; 8 bases line up with TRBD1. Germline values: CDR1 LGHNA, CDR2 YNFKEQ. CDR3 length: 17 residues. V trimming: 1 base; J trimming: 5 bases; junction bases outside the gene matches: 13. DNA of the CDR3: TGTGCCAGCAGCCAAGGCCCCGGGACAGGTTTTAATAACGAGCAGTACTTC. Translated, it gives CASSQGPGTGFNNEQYF.

The chain employs TRBV19 and TRBJ1-5, with 7 bases matching TRBD1. CDR1 LNHDA and CDR2 SQIVND come from the germline V gene (reference sequence). Germline trimming cut 3 bases from V and 1 base from J; bases unmatched to any gene: 6. CDR3 size: 16 residues. The CDR3 loop is CASSIFGTDSNQPQHF. CDR3 nucleotides: TGTGCCAGTAGTATTTTCGGGACAGACAGCAATCAGCCCCAGCATTTT.

The CDR3 here is CASSQEVWAANYGYTF. The CDR3 bases are TGCGCCAGCAGCCAAGAGGTTTGGGCGGCTAACTATGGCTACACCTTC. The rearrangement joins TRBV4-3 to TRBJ1-2; D call uncertain. The CDR3 runs to 16 residues. Germline lookup yields CDR1 LGHNA and CDR2 YSLEER. Deletions cut 0 bases from V and 0 bases from J, with 11 bases between.

This chain joins TRBV7-9 and TRBJ1-2; a possible D gene is TRBD1 (6 bases). CDR3 length equals 14 residues. Germline-derived CDR1 and CDR2 are SEHNR and FQNEAQ (reference sequence). Trimming pared 3 bases from V and 3 bases from J, leaving 11 bases between. The DNA of the CDR3 is TGTGCCAGCAGCTTCCCAGGGGCAGACTATGGCTACACCTTC. It yields the protein CASSFPGADYGYTF.

V is TRBV7-3 and J is TRBJ2-1; 8 bases are a match to TRBD1. The CDR3 is 13 amino acids. Germline values: CDR1 SGHTA, CDR2 FQGTGA. J gave up 8 bases and V 3 bases, and 3 bases lay outside the gene matches. The CDR3 loop reads CASSLTGADEQFF. The CDR3 bases are TGTGCCAGCAGCTTGACAGGGGCGGATGAGCAGTTCTTC.

The rearrangement links TRBV5-1 to TRBJ2-7, with 8 positions matching TRBD1. Trimming took 4 bases from V and 2 from J; bases not matched to a gene: 5. This CDR3 region has 14 residues. Germline V gives CDR1 SGHRS, CDR2 YFSETQ. As DNA, the CDR3 is TGCGCCAGCAGCCCCGGACAGGGCCCCTACGAGCAGTACTTC. Protein: CASSPGQGPYEQYF.

In DNA, the CDR3 is TGTGCCAGCAGTTTGGACGGAGCCTTATATGGCTACACCTTC. Encoded protein: CASSLDGALYGYTF. The chain is built from TRBV28 and TRBJ1-2, with unresolved D. V lost 3 bases and J lost 5, with 13 bases in between. CDR3 length: 14 amino acids. Germline V gene lookup returns CDR1 MDHEN and CDR2 SYDVKM.